The clone carrying this TCR beta chain was seen only a few times. Antigen: not known. The PCR used 60 Vbeta and 13 Jbeta primers. The assay was immunoSEQ multiplex PCR, and TCRdb's table has in-frame clones only and misses some. There are 130,000 or so clones in the sample; over 8% occur only once, and less than 7% lies in the top ten. The data originate from a study of cytomegalovirus exposure and HLA in healthy donors. Overall study findings and caveats: Later analysis identified about 15,000 TCR beta sequences associated with HLA alleles, using a false discovery rate threshold of 0.05. The majority of TCR sequences were rare, yet some public TCRs appeared in many donors. Researchers counted around 180 TCR beta chains as cytomegalovirus-associated.

The V gene lost 1 base and the J gene lost 4 bases, with 6 bases spanning the gap. Germline values: CDR1 SEHNR, CDR2 FQNEAQ (reference sequence). The CDR3 consists of 13 residues. This receptor was taken from a man aged 40-55 years in good health and CMV-seronegative. Sequencing input: PBMCs. V and J are TRBV7-9 and TRBJ2-3, with a possible D match to TRBD2 (5 bases). CDR3 sequence reads: CASSLGLSDTQYF. The DNA for the CDR3 is TGTGCCAGCAGCTTAGGACTATCAGATACGCAGTATTTT. Complete variable domain (other parts from reference TRBV7-9 and TRBJ2-3): DTGVSQNPRHKITKRGQNVTFRCDPISEHNRLYWYRQTLGQGPEFLTYFQNEAQLEKSRLLSDRFSAERPKGSFSTLEIQRTEQGDSAMYLCASSLGLSDTQYFGPGTRLTVL.